The present entry profiles one T cell receptor beta chain with its context. Germline V gene lookup returns CDR1 MNHNY and CDR2 SVGAGI (reference sequence). This CDR3 is 13 amino acids long. V shed 7 bases and J shed 2 bases, with 11 bases lying between them. Sample time point: after dendritic cell vaccination, including at tumor progression/relapse. Isocitrate dehydrogenase mutation was absent in all glioblastoma patients. Clones were sequenced by immunoSEQ multiplex PCR, and TCRdb holds only the in-frame ones, with some missing. The table lists approximately 90,000 clones, 75% to 85% of them singletons. These data belong to a study of glioma-infiltrating T cells after dendritic cell vaccination.

The rearrangement uses TRBV6-6 and TRBJ1-1; the D gene is possibly TRBD1 (5 bases). This specimen was blood, taken after dendritic cell vaccination. The sequence was collected from a human donor with glioblastoma. CDR3 sequence (DNA): TGTGCCAGCAAACGACAGTTAAACACTGAAGCTTTCTTT. This encodes CASKRQLNTEAFF.